Below, 7 T cell receptor beta chains from the same sample are listed, as sequenced in a study of regulatory T cells in long-lasting Graves disease. Time point indicated: newly diagnosed GD, antithyroid drugs for less than 3 months. PBMCs provided the RNA from which the TCR library was made. Construction of TCR beta libraries relied on iRepertoire HTBI primers and on Arm-PCR targeting CDR3 regions. Each CDR3 protein gets one entry after TCRdb re-called the multiplex PCR reads with MiXCR. This table holds about 560,000 distinct CDR3 sequences, about 15% found once. These sequences were also reported in another study, on T cells in Graves' hyperthyroidism and ophthalmopathy.

Sequenced here: peripheral blood mononuclear cells (PBMCs), sampled at new diagnosis, from a patient treated with antithyroid drugs. All receptors derive from a man between 18 and 35 years old with Graves disease.

This clonotype showed up many times. V gene TRBV12-3 or TRBV12-4 combines with J gene TRBJ1-2, with D hard to call. The V end lost 1 base, the J end lost 4 bases, and 10 bases lay between the germline ends. The CDR3 sequence is 14 residues long. The CDR3 sequence is CASSLGRRIYGYTF. CDR3 DNA: TGTGCCAGCAGTTTAGGCAGACGAATCTATGGCTACACCTTC.

This rearrangement joins TRBV19 to TRBJ1-2, with 7 positions matching TRBD1. The J segment lost 0 bases and the V segment lost 6 bases, leaving 7 bases of the junction unmatched. This CDR3 has 15 amino acids. Looked up from germline, CDR1 is LNHDA and CDR2 is SQIVND (reference sequence). The CDR3 loop is CASSAGTVSNYGYTF. In DNA, the CDR3 is TGTGCCAGTAGCGCCGGGACAGTTTCTAACTATGGCTACACCTTC.

The J gene is TRBJ1-3, the V gene TRBV14; 7 bases fit TRBD1. Germline loops: CDR1 SGHDN, CDR2 FVKESK. Trimming removed 5 bases from V and 0 bases from J; junction bases left unmatched: 4. The CDR3 runs to 15 residues. The CDR3 loop reads CASSVYRGSGNTIYF. CDR3 bases: TGTGCCAGCAGCGTATACAGGGGCTCTGGAAACACCATATATTTT.

This clonotype was seen a handful of times. V gene TRBV25-1 combines with J gene TRBJ2-7, with D perhaps TRBD1 or TRBD2 (5 bases each). Trimming removed 5 bases from V and 0 bases from J, with 8 bases in between. Germline lookup yields CDR1 MGHDK and CDR2 SYGVNS. The CDR3 extends over 13 amino acids. The DNA for the CDR3 is TGTGCCAGCAGTATCGGGACCTCCTACGAGCAGTACTTC. It is translated as CASSIGTSYEQYF.

This clonotype has a count of ten or more. The J gene is TRBJ2-3, the V gene TRBV30; 7 bases agree with TRBD2. The CDR3 spans 15 residues. V lost 2 bases and J lost 1; bases outside the gene matches: 6. Germline V lookup: CDR1 GTSNPN, CDR2 SVGIG (reference sequence). CDR3 protein: CAWSTRDYRTDTQYF. The DNA of the CDR3 is TGTGCCTGGAGTACCAGGGACTACCGCACAGATACGCAGTATTTT.

This clonotype showed up just a few times. The chain combines TRBV5-1 with TRBJ2-2, with TRBD2 identical over 14 bases. V lost 5 bases, J lost 0 bases, and 6 bases stayed unmatched. From germline, CDR1 is SGHRS and CDR2 YFSETQ. This CDR3 is 18 amino acids long. Here the CDR3 reads CASRMGTSGRSNTGELFF. The CDR3 coding sequence is TGCGCCAGCAGGATGGGGACTAGCGGGAGATCGAACACCGGGGAGCTGTTTTTT.

At least ten counts were recorded for this clonotype. This sequence joins TRBV6-2 or TRBV6-3 and TRBJ2-2; 11 bases are shared with TRBD2. Losses at the gene ends were 2 bases for V and 6 bases for J; bases not matched to a gene: 2. The germline V gene encodes CDR1 MNHEY and CDR2 SVGEGT. CDR3 length: 15 residues. The CDR3 DNA is TGTGCCAGCAGTTACGGGACTAGCGGCCCCGGGGAGCTGTTTTTT. Translated: CASSYGTSGPGELFF.